This record concerns one TCR beta chain sequence. Unique molecular identifiers were built into the TCRbeta library. TCRdb itself ran the PCR reads through MiXCR, one entry per CDR3 protein. Of 150,000 to 200,000 distinct CDR3 sequences in the sample, around 6.8% were seen once. The V gene's germline CDR1 is SGHVS and CDR2 FQNEAQ. The CDR3 is made up of 13 amino acids. Trimming cost V 8 bases and J 4 bases; bases outside gene matches: 5. This sample was included in a study of T-cell reconstitution after alpha-beta-depleted transplantation in children. The material was PBMCs from the stem cell graft donor, obtained from the stem cell graft. The rearrangement uses TRBV7-8 and TRBJ2-5; 9 positions match TRBD1. The receptor was isolated from a human donor who donated a stem cell graft to a child with Wiskott-Aldrich syndrome. CDR3 protein: CASSGTGRETQYF. The CDR3 nucleotides are TGTGCCAGCTCCGGGACAGGGAGAGAGACCCAGTACTTC.